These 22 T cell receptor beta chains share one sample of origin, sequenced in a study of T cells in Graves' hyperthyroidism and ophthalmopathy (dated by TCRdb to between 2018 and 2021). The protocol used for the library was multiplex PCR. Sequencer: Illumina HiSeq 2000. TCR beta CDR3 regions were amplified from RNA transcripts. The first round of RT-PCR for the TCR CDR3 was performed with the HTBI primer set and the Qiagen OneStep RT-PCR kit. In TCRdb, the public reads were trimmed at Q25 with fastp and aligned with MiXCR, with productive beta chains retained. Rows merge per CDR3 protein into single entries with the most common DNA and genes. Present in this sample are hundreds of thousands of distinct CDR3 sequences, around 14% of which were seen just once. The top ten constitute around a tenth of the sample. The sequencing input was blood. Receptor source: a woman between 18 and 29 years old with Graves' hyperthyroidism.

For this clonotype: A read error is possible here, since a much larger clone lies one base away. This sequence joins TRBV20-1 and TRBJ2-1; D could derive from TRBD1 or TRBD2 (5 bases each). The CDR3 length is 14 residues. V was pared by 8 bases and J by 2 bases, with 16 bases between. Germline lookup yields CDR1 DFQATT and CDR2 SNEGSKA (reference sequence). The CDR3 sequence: CSIGDGTAYNEQFF. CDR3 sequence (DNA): TGCAGTATAGGGGACGGGACCGCCTACAATGAGCAGTTCTTC.

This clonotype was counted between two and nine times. The CDR3 protein is CASSSRYTEAFF. The CDR3 DNA reads as TGTGCCAGCAGCTCTAGGTACACTGAAGCTTTCTTT. J is TRBJ1-1 and V is TRBV5-4, with D hard to call. This CDR3 comprises 12 residues. V was clipped by 3 bases and J by 3 bases, with 6 bases between them. Germline loops: CDR1 SGHNT, CDR2 YYREEE (reference sequence). Drawing the rest from reference TRBV5-4 and TRBJ1-1, the complete variable domain is ETGVTQSPTHLIKTRGQQVTLRCSSQSGHNTVSWYQQALGQGPQFIFQYYREEENGRGNFPPRFSGLQFPNYSSELNVNALELDDSALYLCASSSRYTEAFFGQGTRLTVV.

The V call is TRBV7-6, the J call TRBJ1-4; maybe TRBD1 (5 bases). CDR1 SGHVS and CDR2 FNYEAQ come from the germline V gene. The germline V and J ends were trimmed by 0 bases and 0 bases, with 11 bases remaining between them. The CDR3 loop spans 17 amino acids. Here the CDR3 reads CASSLAGTEATNEKLFF. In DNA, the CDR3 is TGTGCCAGCAGCTTAGCGGGGACTGAGGCAACTAATGAAAAACTGTTTTTT.

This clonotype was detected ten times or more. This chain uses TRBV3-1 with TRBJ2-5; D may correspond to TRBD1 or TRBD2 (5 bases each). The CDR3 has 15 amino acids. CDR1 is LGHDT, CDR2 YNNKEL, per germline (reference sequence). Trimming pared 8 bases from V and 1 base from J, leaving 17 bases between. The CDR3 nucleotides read TGTGCCAGCGAGGGGAACCAGGGATCCCAAGAGACCCAGTACTTC. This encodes CASEGNQGSQETQYF.

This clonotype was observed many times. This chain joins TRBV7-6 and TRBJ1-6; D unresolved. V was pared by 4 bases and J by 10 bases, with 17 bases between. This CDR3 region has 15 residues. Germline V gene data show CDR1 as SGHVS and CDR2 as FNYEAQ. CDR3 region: CASSSLVGLGSPLHF. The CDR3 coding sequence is TGTGCCAGCAGCTCCCTGGTGGGTCTCGGGTCACCCCTCCACTTT.

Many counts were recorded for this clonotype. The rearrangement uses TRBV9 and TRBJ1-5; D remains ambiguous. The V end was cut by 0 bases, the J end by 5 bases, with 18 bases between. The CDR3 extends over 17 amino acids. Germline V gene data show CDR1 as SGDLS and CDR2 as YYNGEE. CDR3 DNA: TGTGCCAGCAGCGTAGGTGGCGGTCCCCCCAAACATCAGCCCCAGCATTTT. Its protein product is CASSVGGGPPKHQPQHF.

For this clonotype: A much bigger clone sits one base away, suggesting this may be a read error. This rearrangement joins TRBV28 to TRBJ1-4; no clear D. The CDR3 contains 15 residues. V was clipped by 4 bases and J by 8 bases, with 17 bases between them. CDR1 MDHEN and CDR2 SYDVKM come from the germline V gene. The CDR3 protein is CASSSSPGGTEKLFF. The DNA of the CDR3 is TGTGCCAGCAGTTCATCCCCAGGCGGCACCGAAAAACTGTTTTTT.

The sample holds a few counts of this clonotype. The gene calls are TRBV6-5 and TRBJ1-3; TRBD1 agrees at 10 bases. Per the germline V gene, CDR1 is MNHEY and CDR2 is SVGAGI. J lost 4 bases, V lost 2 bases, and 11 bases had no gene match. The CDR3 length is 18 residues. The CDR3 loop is CASSYPHDRGPAGNTIYF. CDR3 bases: TGTGCCAGCAGTTACCCTCACGACAGGGGGCCAGCGGGAAACACCATATATTTT.

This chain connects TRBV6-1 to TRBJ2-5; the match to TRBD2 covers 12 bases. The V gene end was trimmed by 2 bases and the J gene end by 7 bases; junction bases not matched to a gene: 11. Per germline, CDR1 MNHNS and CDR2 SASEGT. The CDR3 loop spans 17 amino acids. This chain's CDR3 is CASSEWLAGGAGWTQYF. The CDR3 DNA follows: TGTGCCAGCAGTGAATGGCTAGCGGGGGGGGCGGGGTGGACCCAGTACTTC.

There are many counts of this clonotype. The CDR3 here is CASSPKGQGATGELFF. The CDR3 DNA is TGTGCCAGCAGCCCTAAGGGACAGGGGGCGACCGGGGAGCTGTTTTTT. The chain combines TRBV9 with TRBJ2-2; TRBD1 aligns across 12 bases. Germline V CDR1 and CDR2: SGDLS, YYNGEE. This CDR3 has 16 residues. V gave up 4 bases and J gave up 5 bases; unmatched junction bases: 6.

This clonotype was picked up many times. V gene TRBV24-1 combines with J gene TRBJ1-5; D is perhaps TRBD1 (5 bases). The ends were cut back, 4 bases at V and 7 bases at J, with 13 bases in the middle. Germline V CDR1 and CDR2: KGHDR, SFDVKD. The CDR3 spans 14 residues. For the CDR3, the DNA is TGTGCCACCAGTGACAGGGAAGTAGGGCAGCCCCAGCATTTT. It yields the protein CATSDREVGQPQHF.

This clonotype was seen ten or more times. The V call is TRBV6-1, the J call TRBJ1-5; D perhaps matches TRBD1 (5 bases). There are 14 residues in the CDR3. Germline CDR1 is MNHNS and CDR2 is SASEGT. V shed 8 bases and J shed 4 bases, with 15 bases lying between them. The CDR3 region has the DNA TGTGCCAGCTCTGGGGCGAGGGAAAATCAGCCCCAGCATTTT. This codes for CASSGARENQPQHF.

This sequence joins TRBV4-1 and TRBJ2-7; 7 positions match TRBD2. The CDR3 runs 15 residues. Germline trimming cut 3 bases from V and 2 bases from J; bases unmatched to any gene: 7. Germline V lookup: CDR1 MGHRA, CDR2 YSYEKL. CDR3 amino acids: CASSQNLAAAYEQYF. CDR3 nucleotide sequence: TGCGCCAGCAGCCAGAACCTAGCGGCCGCCTACGAGCAGTACTTC.

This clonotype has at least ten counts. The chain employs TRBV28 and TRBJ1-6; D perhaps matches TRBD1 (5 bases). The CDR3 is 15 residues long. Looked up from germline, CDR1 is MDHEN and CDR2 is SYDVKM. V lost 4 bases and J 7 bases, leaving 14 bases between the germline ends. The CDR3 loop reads CASSSRTFPNSPLHF. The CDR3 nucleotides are TGTGCCAGCAGTTCACGGACATTCCCCAATTCACCCCTCCACTTT.

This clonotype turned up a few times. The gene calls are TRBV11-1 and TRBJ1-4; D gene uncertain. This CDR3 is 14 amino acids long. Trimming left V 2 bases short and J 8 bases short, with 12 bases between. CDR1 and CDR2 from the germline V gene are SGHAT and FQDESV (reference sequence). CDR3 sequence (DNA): TGTGCCAGCAGCTTATTCGGGGTAGAAGAAAAACTGTTTTTT. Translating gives CASSLFGVEEKLFF.

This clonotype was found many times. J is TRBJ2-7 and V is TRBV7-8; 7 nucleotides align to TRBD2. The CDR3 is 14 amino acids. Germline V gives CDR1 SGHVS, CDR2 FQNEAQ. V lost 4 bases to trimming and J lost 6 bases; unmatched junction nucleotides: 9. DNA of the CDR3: TGTGCCAGCAGCTCAAATTTGCGGGAGCCCGAGCAGTACTTC. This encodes CASSSNLREPEQYF.

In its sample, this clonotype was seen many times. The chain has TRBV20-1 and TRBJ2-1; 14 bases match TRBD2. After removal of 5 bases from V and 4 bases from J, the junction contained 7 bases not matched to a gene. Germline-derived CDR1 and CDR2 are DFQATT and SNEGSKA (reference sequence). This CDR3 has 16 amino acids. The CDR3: CSALTSGRARYNEQFF. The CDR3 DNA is TGCAGTGCTCTGACTAGCGGGAGGGCCCGATACAATGAGCAGTTCTTC.

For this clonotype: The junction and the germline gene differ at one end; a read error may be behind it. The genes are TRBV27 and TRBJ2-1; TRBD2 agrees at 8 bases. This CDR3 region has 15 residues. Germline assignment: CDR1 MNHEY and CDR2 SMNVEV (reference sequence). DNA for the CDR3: TGTGCCGGCAGTTTAGGGAGCGGGGGTGCAGGTGAGCAGTTCTTC. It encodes CAGSLGSGGAGEQFF.

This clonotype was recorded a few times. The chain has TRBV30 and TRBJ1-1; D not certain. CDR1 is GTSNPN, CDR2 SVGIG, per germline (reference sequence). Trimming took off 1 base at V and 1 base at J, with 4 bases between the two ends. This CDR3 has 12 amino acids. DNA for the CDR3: TGTGCCTGGAGTGCGCAGAACACTGAAGCTTTCTTT. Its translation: CAWSAQNTEAFF. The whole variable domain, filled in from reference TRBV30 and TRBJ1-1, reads SQTIHQWPATLVQPVGSPLSLECTVEGTSNPNLYWYRQAAGRGLQLLFYSVGIGQISSEVPQNLSASRPQDRQFILSSKKLLLSDSGFYLCAWSAQNTEAFFGQGTRLTVV.

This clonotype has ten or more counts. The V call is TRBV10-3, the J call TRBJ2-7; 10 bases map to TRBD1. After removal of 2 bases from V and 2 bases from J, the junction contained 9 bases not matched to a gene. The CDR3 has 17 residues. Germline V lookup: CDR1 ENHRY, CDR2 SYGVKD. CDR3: CAISEALADRGPYEQYF. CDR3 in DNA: TGTGCCATCAGTGAGGCCTTGGCAGACAGGGGGCCCTACGAGCAGTACTTC.

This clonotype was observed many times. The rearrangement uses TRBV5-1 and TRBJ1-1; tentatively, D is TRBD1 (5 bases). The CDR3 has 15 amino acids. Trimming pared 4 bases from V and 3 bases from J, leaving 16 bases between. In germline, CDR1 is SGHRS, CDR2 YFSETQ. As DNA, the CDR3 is TGCGCCAGCAGCCCGAGAACGGACACGTACACTGAAGCTTTCTTT. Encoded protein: CASSPRTDTYTEAFF.

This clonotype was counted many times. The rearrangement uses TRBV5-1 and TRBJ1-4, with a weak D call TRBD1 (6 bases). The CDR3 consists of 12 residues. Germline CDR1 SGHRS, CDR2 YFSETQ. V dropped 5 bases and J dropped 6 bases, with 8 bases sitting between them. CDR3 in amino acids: CASRGADEKLFF. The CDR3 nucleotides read TGCGCCAGCAGGGGGGCAGATGAAAAACTGTTTTTT.